This T cell receptor (beta chain) is from a study of cytotoxic CD8 clonotypes in ibrutinib-treated CLL. Study in general: The patients comprised about a dozen relapsed/refractory and roughly 15 treatment-naive cases, under 18 IGHV unmutated. Sequenced samples delivered averages of 255,043 productive templates and some 93,000 productive rearrangements. Broader study findings: Exceeding age-matched healthy donors, baseline clonality also tracked the counts of circulating CD8+ T cells.

T cells were sequenced at a targeted depth of 1 in 200,000 to 1 in 1 million. The protocol was immunoSEQ multiplex PCR, while the TCRdb copy is restricted to in-frame clones and leaves out a portion. The table shows around 160,000 clones, with approximately 80% occurring only once. With 6 bases clipped from V and 0 bases from J, the junction kept 5 bases outside the gene matches. This CDR3 comprises 16 residues. Germline V gene lookup returns CDR1 LNHDA and CDR2 SQIVND (reference sequence). Concerning this clone: Its specificity is not known.

This sequence joins TRBV19 and TRBJ2-1; the match to TRBD1 covers 10 bases. Sequences were derived from PBMCs, sampled after 12 months of ibrutinib treatment. This receptor was identified in a human donor with chronic lymphocytic leukemia. CDR3 in amino acids: CASSPRTGGSYNEQFF. For the CDR3, the DNA is TGTGCCAGTAGCCCCCGGACAGGGGGCTCCTACAATGAGCAGTTCTTC.